This T cell receptor (beta chain) was sequenced during a study of blood T cells in healthy people across ages. Deletions cut 2 bases from V and 1 base from J, with 15 bases between. The V gene's germline CDR1 is DFQATT and CDR2 SNEGSKA (reference sequence). The length of the CDR3 is 16 residues. The authors ran a second PCR of about 6 to 11 cycles using a sample-barcoded 5' primer and a J-beta primer mix. TCRdb re-called the 5' RACE reads through MiXCR, storing one row per CDR3 protein. The table has hundreds of thousands of distinct CDR3 sequences, around 42% seen once; the top ten hold approximately 19%. As to this clonotype: Its antigen is undetermined.

Overall study results and limits: Measured against age, TCR beta diversity per million T cells decreased in a roughly linear manner.

This rearrangement joins TRBV20-1 to TRBJ2-1; maybe TRBD2 (7 bases). The sequenced material came from blood. The clonotype was recovered from a man aged 55-75 years in good health. For the CDR3, the DNA is TGCAGTGCTAGAATACAAGGGGGGGCGTCCTACAATGAGCAGTTCTTC. Protein product: CSARIQGGASYNEQFF.